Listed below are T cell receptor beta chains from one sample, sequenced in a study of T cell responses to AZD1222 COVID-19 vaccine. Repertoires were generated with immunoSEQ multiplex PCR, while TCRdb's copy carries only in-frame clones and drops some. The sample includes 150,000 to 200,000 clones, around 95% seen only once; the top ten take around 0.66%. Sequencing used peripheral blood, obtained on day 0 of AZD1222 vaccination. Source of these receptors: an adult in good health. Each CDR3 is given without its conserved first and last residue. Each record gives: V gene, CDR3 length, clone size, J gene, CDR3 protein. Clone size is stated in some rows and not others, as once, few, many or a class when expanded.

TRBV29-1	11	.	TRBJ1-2	SVDRGYIYGYT
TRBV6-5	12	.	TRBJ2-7	ASSQAPDSYEQY
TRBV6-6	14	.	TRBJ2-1	ASSLRRREAYNEQF
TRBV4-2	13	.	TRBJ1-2	ASSPPTGNNYGYT
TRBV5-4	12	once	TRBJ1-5	ASSAGTGNQPQH
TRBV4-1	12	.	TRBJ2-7	ASSAYQEDYEQY
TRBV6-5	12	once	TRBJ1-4	ASSSGITNEKLF
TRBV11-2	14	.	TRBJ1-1	ASSSYSGHRKTEAF
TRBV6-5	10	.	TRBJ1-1	ASSYPPTEAF
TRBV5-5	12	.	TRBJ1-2	ASSLGPANYGYT
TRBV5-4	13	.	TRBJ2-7	ASSLGGTFSYEQY
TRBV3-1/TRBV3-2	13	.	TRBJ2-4	ASSPTGVRKNIQY
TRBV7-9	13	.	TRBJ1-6	ASSPQGGDNSPLH
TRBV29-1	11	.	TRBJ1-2	SVAGTANYGYT
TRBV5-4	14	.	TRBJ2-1	ASSSPRDRGPGVQF
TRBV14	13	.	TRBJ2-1	ASSRLAGERNEQF
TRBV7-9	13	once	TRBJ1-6	ASSINYGYNSPLH
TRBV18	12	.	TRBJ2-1	ASSPLRDRDEQF
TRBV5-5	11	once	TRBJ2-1	ARLIARENEQF
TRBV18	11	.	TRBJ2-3	AGRRDSTDTQY
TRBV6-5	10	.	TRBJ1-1	ASSPSGLIAF
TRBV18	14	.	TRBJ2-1	ASSPRGAGPYNEQF
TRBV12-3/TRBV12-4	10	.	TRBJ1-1	ASKDYGTEAF
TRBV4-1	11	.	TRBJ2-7	ASSRLAGIEQY
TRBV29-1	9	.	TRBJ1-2	SAVGQDGYT
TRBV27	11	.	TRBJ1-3	ASRPGSGNTIY
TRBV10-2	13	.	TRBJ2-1	ASSEPAGGDNEQF
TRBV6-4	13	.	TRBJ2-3	ASSETSGSSDTQY
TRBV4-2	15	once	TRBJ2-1	ASSQDGGGSSYNEQF
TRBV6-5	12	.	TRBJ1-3	ASSYGFSGNTIY
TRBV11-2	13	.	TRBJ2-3	ASSLITGGEHTQY
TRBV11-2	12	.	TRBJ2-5	ASSFRSRKETQY
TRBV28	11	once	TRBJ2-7	ASSLRVPYEQY
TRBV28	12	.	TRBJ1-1	ASTYGGRDTEAF
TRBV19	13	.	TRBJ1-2	ASRPIEAGNYGYT
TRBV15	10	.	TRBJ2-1	ATSITGYEQF
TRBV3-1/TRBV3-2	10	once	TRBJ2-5	ASTPGKETQY
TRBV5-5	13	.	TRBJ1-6	ASRPPGIDNSPLH
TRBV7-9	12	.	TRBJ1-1	ASSSRSRATEAF
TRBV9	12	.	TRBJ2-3	ASSGPGLADTQY
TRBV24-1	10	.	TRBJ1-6	ATSLGGSPLH
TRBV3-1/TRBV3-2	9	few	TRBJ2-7	ASSHSYEQY
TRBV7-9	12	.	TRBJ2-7	ASSLGLNFYEQY
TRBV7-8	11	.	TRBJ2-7	ASSPPIGEEQY
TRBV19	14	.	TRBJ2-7	ASSVGSRDFSYEQY